One and the same sample provided the 13 T cell receptor beta chains below, sequenced in a study of human T cells and chemical hapten exposure. Stated time point: patch test 1, 2 weeks after DPC sensitization. The treatment was: therapeutic diphenylcyclopropenone sensitization with weekly scalp DPC. A single record per CDR3 protein comes from TCRdb applying MiXCR to the RACE reads. Of fewer than 400,000 distinct CDR3 sequences listed, around 7% are singletons. The material sequenced was whole blood, taken in connection with sensitization to the hapten diphenylcyclopropenone (DPC). These receptors were obtained from a woman aged 18-29 years with alopecia areata. Some clones in this sample may be carry-over from other donors' samples.

This clonotype has more than one count but fewer than ten. The genes are TRBV20-1 and TRBJ2-5; 7 bases agree with TRBD2. CDR1 DFQATT and CDR2 SNEGSKA come from the germline V gene (reference sequence). V lost 0 bases and J lost 8; bases outside the gene matches: 6. The CDR3 has 13 residues. Written as DNA, the CDR3 is TGCAGTGCTAGAGATTGGCAGCGGGGAACCCAGTACTTC. Translation: CSARDWQRGTQYF.

This clonotype was seen many times. The rearrangement uses TRBV20-1 and TRBJ1-6; D uncertain. Trimming removed 6 bases at V and 8 bases at J, with 11 bases between. The germline CDR1 and CDR2 sequences are DFQATT and SNEGSKA (reference sequence). The CDR3 totals 12 residues. As DNA, the CDR3 is TGCAGTGCGGCCCGCCGCGATTCACCCCTCCACTTT. It is translated as CSAARRDSPLHF.

As DNA, the CDR3 is TGCAGTGCTAGAGACCGGGACAGGGACGCAACTAATGAAAAACTGTTTTTT. This sequence encodes CSARDRDRDATNEKLFF. The chain employs TRBV20-1 and TRBJ1-4, with TRBD1 matching over 9 bases. V lost 0 bases to trimming and J lost 0 bases; unmatched junction nucleotides: 5. This CDR3 is 17 amino acids long. Germline assignment: CDR1 DFQATT and CDR2 SNEGSKA (reference sequence).

The chain links TRBV28 to TRBJ1-5; D is possibly TRBD1 (6 bases). Trimming took off 5 bases at V and 9 bases at J, with 17 bases between the two ends. The CDR3 is 14 amino acids. Germline CDR1 MDHEN, CDR2 SYDVKM. This chain's CDR3 is CASSIRQERGPQHF. For the CDR3, the DNA is TGTGCCAGCAGTATCCGACAGGAAAGAGGGCCCCAGCATTTT.

This clonotype was found a few times. The chain employs TRBV2 and TRBJ2-5; 7 nucleotides agree with TRBD1. The ends lost 0 bases at V and 1 base at J; junction bases unmatched: 11. The CDR3 runs to 18 residues. CDR1 and CDR2 from the germline V gene are SNHLY and FYNNEI. CDR3 sequence: CASSEAYTGEPLQETQYF. The CDR3 DNA is TGTGCCAGCAGTGAAGCCTATACAGGGGAACCTCTCCAAGAGACCCAGTACTTC.

This clonotype was counted only a few times. V and J are TRBV28 and TRBJ2-1; 11 nucleotides match TRBD2. There are 18 residues in the CDR3. Germline assignment: CDR1 MDHEN and CDR2 SYDVKM. Trimming took 4 bases from V and 1 from J; bases not matched to a gene: 9. CDR3 DNA sequence: TGTGCCAGCAGTTCAAGTTCCGGGACTAGCGGATCCTACAATGAGCAGTTCTTC. It specifies CASSSSSGTSGSYNEQFF.

This clonotype was detected many times. V usage is TRBV6-6 and J usage is TRBJ1-1; possible D gene TRBD1, 6 bases. The CDR3 runs 13 residues. V was trimmed by 10 bases and J by 4 bases, leaving 16 bases between them. Per germline, CDR1 MNHNY and CDR2 SVGAGI (reference sequence). CDR3 sequence: CATSGTSGTEAFF. DNA of the CDR3: TGTGCCACCTCCGGGACATCAGGCACTGAAGCTTTCTTT.

This clonotype came up a few times. V gene TRBV25-1 combines with J gene TRBJ1-1; D gene uncertain. CDR3 length equals 15 residues. V shed 5 bases and J shed 0 bases, with 13 bases lying between them. From germline, CDR1 is MGHDK and CDR2 SYGVNS. The CDR3 DNA reads as TGTGCCAGCAGTTTTGGGCTGCACATGAACACTGAAGCTTTCTTT. Translating it yields CASSFGLHMNTEAFF.

The gene calls are TRBV7-2 and TRBJ2-2; tentatively, D is TRBD2 (7 bases). CDR3 length: 15 residues. V was trimmed by 7 bases and J by 0 bases, leaving 12 bases between them. Germline CDR1 reads SGHTA; CDR2 reads FQGNSA. CDR3 DNA sequence: TGTGCCAGCATCAACGGGGGGCCGAACACCGGGGAGCTGTTTTTT. The encoded protein is CASINGGPNTGELFF.

This clonotype came up many times. The chain joins TRBV5-1 to TRBJ2-7; no clear D gene. Germline CDR1 is SGHRS and CDR2 is YFSETQ. CDR3 length: 14 residues. V was pared by 1 base and J by 1 base, with 9 bases between. CDR3 region: CASSLQDGSYEQYF. The CDR3 nucleotides are TGCGCCAGCAGCTTGCAGGACGGGTCCTACGAGCAGTACTTC.

This clonotype appeared many times. V gene TRBV7-6 combines with J gene TRBJ2-3; D tentatively fits TRBD1 or TRBD2 (6 bases each). Deletions cut 1 base from V and 2 bases from J, with 16 bases between. CDR1 is SGHVS, CDR2 FNYEAQ, per germline. This CDR3 comprises 17 residues. The CDR3 bases are TGTGCCAGCAGCTTAGAAATCGGGGGCGGCCACACAGATACGCAGTATTTT. Protein product: CASSLEIGGGHTDTQYF.

The chain carries TRBV20-1 and TRBJ2-7; TRBD1 agrees at 7 bases. This CDR3 is built from 14 residues. J lost 4 bases, V lost 1 base, and 7 bases had no gene match. Germline V gene data show CDR1 as DFQATT and CDR2 as SNEGSKA (reference sequence). Here the CDR3 reads CSARGDRAPYEQYF. The CDR3 DNA sequence: TGCAGTGCTAGAGGAGACAGGGCCCCATACGAGCAGTACTTC.

In this sample, this clonotype turned up a few times. This chain uses TRBV28 with TRBJ1-1; weak D call: TRBD1 (5 bases). Germline V gene data show CDR1 as MDHEN and CDR2 as SYDVKM. V shed 3 bases and J shed 2 bases, with 10 bases lying between them. The CDR3 consists of 14 residues. CDR3 residues: CASSLHDSNTEAFF. The CDR3 DNA reads as TGTGCCAGCAGTTTGCACGACAGCAACACTGAAGCTTTCTTT.